The 15 T cell receptor beta chains in this list originate from one sample, sequenced in a study of blood T cell repertoires in COVID-19 (dated by TCRdb to the early 2020s). The library was prepared using the immunoSEQ multiplex PCR assay. Not all clones reach the TCRdb copy of this immuneACCESS table, which keeps in-frame sequences only. Checked studies attribute under half of the gap to unresolved V genes and leave the rest unexplained. For this sample the table gives more than 200,000 clones, of which around 89% were detected only once. Together, the top ten hold under 8% of the sample. Sequenced material: peripheral blood. These receptors all come from a woman in her twenties or thirties with COVID-19, enrolled during active disease.

In this sample, this clone turned up once. The V call is TRBV28, the J call TRBJ1-5, with TRBD1 identical over 9 bases. J gave up 3 bases and V 6 bases, and 3 bases lay outside the gene matches. The CDR3 sequence is 14 residues long. Germline V gives CDR1 MDHEN, CDR2 SYDVKM. CDR3 in DNA: TGTGCCAGCAGGGGACAGGGTTACAATCAGCCCCAGCATTTT. Its translation: CASRGQGYNQPQHF.

The chain carries TRBV14 and TRBJ1-3; D call uncertain. Germline V gene lookup returns CDR1 SGHDN and CDR2 FVKESK. V lost 0 bases, J lost 0 bases, and 9 bases lay in between. This CDR3 spans 16 amino acids. Here the CDR3 reads CASSQDSQFSGNTIYF. DNA of the CDR3: TGTGCCAGCAGCCAAGATTCCCAGTTCTCTGGAAACACCATATATTTT.

V usage is TRBV4-3 and J usage is TRBJ1-2; 8 nucleotides match TRBD1. The trim removed 2 bases at V and 2 bases at J, leaving 7 bases unmatched. The CDR3 is made up of 16 amino acids. Germline CDR1 and CDR2: LGHNA and YSLEER. The CDR3, as DNA: TGCGCCAGCAGCCAAATGTACGGACAGGGAAACTATGGCTACACCTTC. Translation gives CASSQMYGQGNYGYTF.

The V call is TRBV28, the J call TRBJ1-1; tentative D call: TRBD1 (5 bases). The CDR3 consists of 13 residues. The V gene lost 6 bases and the J gene lost 6 bases, with 14 bases spanning the gap. Germline lookup yields CDR1 MDHEN and CDR2 SYDVKM. CDR3 coding DNA: TGTGCCAGCAGGGGGCCGGTAGCCCCTGAAGCTTTCTTT. Translation gives CASRGPVAPEAFF.

This clone was detected only once. The chain employs TRBV5-5 and TRBJ1-2, with 7 bases identical to TRBD1. The CDR3 is made up of 12 amino acids. Germline CDR1 SGHKS, CDR2 YYEKEE (reference sequence). V was clipped by 7 bases and J by 8 bases; unmatched bases: 8. The CDR3 DNA reads TGTGCCAGCCCCGGAGGGGGCGGAGGCTACACCTTC. It yields the protein CASPGGGGGYTF. The full variable domain, completed using reference TRBV5-5 and TRBJ1-2, is DAGVTQSPTHLIKTRGQQVTLRCSPISGHKSVSWYQQVLGQGPQFIFQYYEKEERGRGNFPDRFSARQFPNYSSELNVNALLLGDSALYLCASPGGGGGYTFGSGTRLTVV.

Here the CDR3 reads CASSPPTGQYEQYF. As DNA, the CDR3 is TGCGCCAGCAGCCCACCGACAGGGCAATACGAGCAGTACTTC. The chain is built from TRBV4-1 and TRBJ2-7; 7 bases match TRBD1. This CDR3 has 14 amino acids. Germline V gene data show CDR1 as MGHRA and CDR2 as YSYEKL. Trimming took 4 bases from V and 4 from J; bases not matched to a gene: 7.

This sequence joins TRBV9 and TRBJ2-2, with no clear D. Trimming took off 0 bases at V and 0 bases at J, with 9 bases between the two ends. This CDR3 is built from 16 residues. From germline, CDR1 is SGDLS and CDR2 YYNGEE. The CDR3 coding sequence is TGTGCCAGCAGCGTAGATCTGAGCGCGAACACCGGGGAGCTGTTTTTT. It yields the protein CASSVDLSANTGELFF.

The chain couples TRBV29-1 to TRBJ1-1; 9 nucleotides line up with TRBD1. The CDR3 extends over 19 amino acids. Germline V CDR1 and CDR2: SQVTM, ANQGSEA. J lost 1 base, V lost 6 bases, and 21 bases had no gene match. CDR3: CSVVTYTIQGASGNTEAFF. The CDR3 DNA is TGCAGCGTCGTGACCTATACCATACAGGGGGCTTCGGGGAACACTGAAGCTTTCTTT.

This clone was recorded only once. V and J are TRBV6-1 and TRBJ2-6, with TRBD2 matching 7 bases. This CDR3 contains 17 residues. Germline V CDR1 and CDR2: MNHNS, SASEGT. V trimming: 1 base; J trimming: 2 bases; junction bases outside the gene matches: 5. CDR3 region: CASSEEFRGAGANVLTF. DNA of the CDR3: TGTGCCAGCAGTGAAGAGTTTCGGGGGGCTGGGGCCAACGTCCTGACTTTC.

V gene TRBV11-3 combines with J gene TRBJ1-2; 8 bases fit TRBD1. Germline values: CDR1 SGHNT, CDR2 YENEEA. CDR3 length: 15 residues. The V and J ends lost 4 bases and 8 bases, in that order; junction bases with no gene match: 12. This CDR3 is CASSSLDRVQGGYTF. The CDR3 nucleotides are TGTGCCAGCAGCTCCCTGGACAGGGTTCAAGGAGGCTACACCTTC.

The J gene is TRBJ1-4, the V gene TRBV5-1; D is possibly TRBD1 (5 bases). Germline CDR1 is SGHRS and CDR2 is YFSETQ. Trimming removed 4 bases from V and 10 bases from J, with 14 bases in between. This CDR3 has 13 residues. The CDR3 is CASSPPGGGKLFF. The CDR3 DNA sequence: TGCGCCAGCAGCCCCCCCGGGGGGGGAAAACTGTTTTTT.

J is TRBJ2-1 and V is TRBV11-2; TRBD2 aligns across 9 bases. J lost 7 bases, V lost 5 bases, and 15 bases had no gene match. CDR1 and CDR2 (germline): SGHAT, FQNNGV. The CDR3 is 17 residues long. The DNA of the CDR3 is TGTGCCAGCAGCCTTTGGGCGGGAGGGTTCGCGTCGAATGAGCAGTTCTTC. Protein product: CASSLWAGGFASNEQFF.

This chain uses TRBV19 with TRBJ2-1; 15 nucleotides match TRBD2. Germline V gene data show CDR1 as LNHDA and CDR2 as SQIVND (reference sequence). CDR3 length: 16 residues. V shed 4 bases, J shed 7 bases, and the junction held 5 bases outside the gene matches. This CDR3 reads CASSRGLAGGGNEQFF. For the CDR3, the DNA is TGTGCCAGTAGTAGAGGACTAGCGGGAGGGGGGAATGAGCAGTTCTTC.

V is TRBV4-1 and J is TRBJ2-2; TRBD2 matches 13 bases. Germline CDR1 is MGHRA and CDR2 is YSYEKL. There are 17 residues in the CDR3. Germline trimming cut 8 bases from V and 4 bases from J; bases unmatched to any gene: 10. The CDR3 protein is CASLGLAGVRGTGELFF. In DNA, the CDR3 is TGCGCCAGCTTAGGACTAGCGGGAGTGCGGGGCACCGGGGAGCTGTTTTTT.

V and J are TRBV2 and TRBJ2-1, with TRBD2 identical over 10 bases. The CDR3 extends over 14 amino acids. From germline, CDR1 is SNHLY and CDR2 FYNNEI. Trimming took 6 bases from V and 8 from J; bases not matched to a gene: 7. The CDR3 DNA sequence: TGTGCCAGCAGCGGAGCGGGAGGGCCCGATGAGCAGTTCTTC. Translation: CASSGAGGPDEQFF.